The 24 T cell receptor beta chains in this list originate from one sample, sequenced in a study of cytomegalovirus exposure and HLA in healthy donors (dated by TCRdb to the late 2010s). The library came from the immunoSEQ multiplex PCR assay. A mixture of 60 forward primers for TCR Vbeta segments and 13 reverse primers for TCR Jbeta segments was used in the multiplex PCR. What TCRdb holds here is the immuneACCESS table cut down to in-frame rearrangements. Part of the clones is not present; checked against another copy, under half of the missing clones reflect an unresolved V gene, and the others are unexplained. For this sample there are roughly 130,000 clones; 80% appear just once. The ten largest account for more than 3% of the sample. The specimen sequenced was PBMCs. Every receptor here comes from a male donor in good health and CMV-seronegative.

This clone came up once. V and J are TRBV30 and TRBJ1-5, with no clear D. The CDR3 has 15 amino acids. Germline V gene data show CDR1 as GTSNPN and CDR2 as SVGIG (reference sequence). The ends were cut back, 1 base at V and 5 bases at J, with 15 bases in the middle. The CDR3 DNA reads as TGTGCCTGGAGTGGGGAAGGAGGGCCGTATCAGCCCCAGCATTTT. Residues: CAWSGEGGPYQPQHF.

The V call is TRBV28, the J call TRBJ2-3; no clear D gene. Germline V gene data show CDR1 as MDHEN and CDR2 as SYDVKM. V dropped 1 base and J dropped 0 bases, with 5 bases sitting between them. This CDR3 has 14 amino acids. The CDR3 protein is CASSLLGSTDTQYF. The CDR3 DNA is TGTGCCAGCAGTTTATTGGGCAGCACAGATACGCAGTATTTT. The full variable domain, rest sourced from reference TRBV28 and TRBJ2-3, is DVKVTQSSRYLVKRTGEKVFLECVQDMDHENMFWYRQDPGLGLRLIYFSYDVKMKEKGDIPEGYSVSREKKERFSLILESASTNQTSMYLCASSLLGSTDTQYFGPGTRLTVL.

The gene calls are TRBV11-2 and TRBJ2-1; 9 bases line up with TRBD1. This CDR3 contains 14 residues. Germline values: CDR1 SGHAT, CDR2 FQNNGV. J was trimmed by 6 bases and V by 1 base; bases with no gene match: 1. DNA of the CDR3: TGTGCCAGCAGCTTAGGGACAGGGGCCAATGAGCAGTTCTTC. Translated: CASSLGTGANEQFF.

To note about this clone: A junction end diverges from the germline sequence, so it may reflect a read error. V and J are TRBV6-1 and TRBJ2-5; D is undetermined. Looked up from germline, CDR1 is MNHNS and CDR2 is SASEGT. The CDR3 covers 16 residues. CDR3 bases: TGCGCCAGCAGTGAGTCGGTAAGAGGAGCCAAAGAGACCCAGTACTTC. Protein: CASSESVRGAKETQYF.

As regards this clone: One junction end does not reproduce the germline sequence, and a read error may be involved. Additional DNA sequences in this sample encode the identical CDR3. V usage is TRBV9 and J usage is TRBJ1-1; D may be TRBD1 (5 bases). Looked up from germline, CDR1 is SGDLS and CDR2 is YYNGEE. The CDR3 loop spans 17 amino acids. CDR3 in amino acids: CASTSTAGVPMNTEAFF. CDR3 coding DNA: TGTGCCAGCACGTCCACCGCGGGGGTTCCCATGAACACTGAGGCTTTCTTT.

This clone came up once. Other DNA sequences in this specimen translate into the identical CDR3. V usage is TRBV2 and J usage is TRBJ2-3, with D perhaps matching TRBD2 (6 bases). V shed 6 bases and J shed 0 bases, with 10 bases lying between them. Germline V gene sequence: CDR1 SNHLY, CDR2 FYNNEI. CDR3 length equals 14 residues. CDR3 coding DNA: TGTGCCAGCAGGGGCGGGACCAGCACAGATACGCAGTATTTT. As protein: CASRGGTSTDTQYF. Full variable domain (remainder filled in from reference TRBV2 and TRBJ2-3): EPEVTQTPSHQVTQMGQEVILRCVPISNHLYFYWYRQILGQKVEFLVSFYNNEISEKSEIFDDQFSVERPDGSNFTLKIRSTKLEDSAMYFCASRGGTSTDTQYFGPGTRLTVL.

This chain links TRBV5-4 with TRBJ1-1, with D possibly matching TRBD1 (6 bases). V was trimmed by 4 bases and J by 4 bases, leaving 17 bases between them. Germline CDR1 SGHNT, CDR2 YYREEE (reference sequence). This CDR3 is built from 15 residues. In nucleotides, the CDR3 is TGTGCCAGCAGCGTAACAGGGAGCTTGCGCACTGAAGCTTTCTTT. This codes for CASSVTGSLRTEAFF.

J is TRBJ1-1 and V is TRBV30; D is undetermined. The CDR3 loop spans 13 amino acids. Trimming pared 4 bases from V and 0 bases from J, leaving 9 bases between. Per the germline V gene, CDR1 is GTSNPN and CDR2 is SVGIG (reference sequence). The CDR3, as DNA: TGTGCCTGGACTGAGAGCTTGAACACTGAAGCTTTCTTT. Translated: CAWTESLNTEAFF. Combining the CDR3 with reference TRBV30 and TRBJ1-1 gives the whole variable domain SQTIHQWPATLVQPVGSPLSLECTVEGTSNPNLYWYRQAAGRGLQLLFYSVGIGQISSEVPQNLSASRPQDRQFILSSKKLLLSDSGFYLCAWTESLNTEAFFGQGTRLTVV.

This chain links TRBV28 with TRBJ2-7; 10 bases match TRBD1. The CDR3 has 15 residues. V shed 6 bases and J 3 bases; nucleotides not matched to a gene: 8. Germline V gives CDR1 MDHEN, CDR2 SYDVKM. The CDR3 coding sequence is TGTGCCAGCAGCCCACCGGGACAGGGGAACTACGAGCAGTACTTC. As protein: CASSPPGQGNYEQYF.

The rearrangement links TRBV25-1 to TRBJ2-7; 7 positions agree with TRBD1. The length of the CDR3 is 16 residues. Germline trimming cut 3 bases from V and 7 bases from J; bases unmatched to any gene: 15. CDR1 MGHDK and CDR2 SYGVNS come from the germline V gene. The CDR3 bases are TGTGCCAGCAGTGATTCCGGGACAGCCTTAATCGGGGAGCAGTACTTC. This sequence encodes CASSDSGTALIGEQYF.

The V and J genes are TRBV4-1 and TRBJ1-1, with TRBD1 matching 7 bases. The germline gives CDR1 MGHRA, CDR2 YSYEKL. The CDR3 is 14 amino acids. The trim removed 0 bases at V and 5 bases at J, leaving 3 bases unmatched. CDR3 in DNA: TGCGCCAGCAGCCAAGAATCAGGGGGGACTGAAGCTTTCTTT. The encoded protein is CASSQESGGTEAFF.

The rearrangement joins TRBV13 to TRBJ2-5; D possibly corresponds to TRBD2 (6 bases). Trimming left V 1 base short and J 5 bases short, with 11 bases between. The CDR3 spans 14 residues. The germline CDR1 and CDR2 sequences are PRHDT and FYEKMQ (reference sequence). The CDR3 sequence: CASSLDAGRETQYF. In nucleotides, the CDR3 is TGTGCCAGCAGCTTAGACGCGGGGAGGGAGACCCAGTACTTC.

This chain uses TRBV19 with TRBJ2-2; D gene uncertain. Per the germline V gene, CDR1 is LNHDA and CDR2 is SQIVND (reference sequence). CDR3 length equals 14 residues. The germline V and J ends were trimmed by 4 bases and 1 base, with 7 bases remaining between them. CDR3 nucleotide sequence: TGTGCCAGTAGTAAGTCCGGGAACACCGGGGAGCTGTTTTTT. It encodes CASSKSGNTGELFF.

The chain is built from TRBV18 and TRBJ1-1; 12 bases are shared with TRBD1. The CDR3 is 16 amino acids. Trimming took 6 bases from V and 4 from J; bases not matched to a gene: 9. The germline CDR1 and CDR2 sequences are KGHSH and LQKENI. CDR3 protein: CASSPGTGGRFTEAFF. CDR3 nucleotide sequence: TGTGCCAGCTCCCCCGGGACAGGGGGCAGGTTCACTGAAGCTTTCTTT. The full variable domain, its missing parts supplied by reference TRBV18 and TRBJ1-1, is NAGVMQNPRHLVRRRGQEARLRCSPMKGHSHVYWYRQLPEEGLKFMVYLQKENIIDESGMPKERFSAEFPKEGPSILRIQQVVRGDSAAYFCASSPGTGGRFTEAFFGQGTRLTVV.

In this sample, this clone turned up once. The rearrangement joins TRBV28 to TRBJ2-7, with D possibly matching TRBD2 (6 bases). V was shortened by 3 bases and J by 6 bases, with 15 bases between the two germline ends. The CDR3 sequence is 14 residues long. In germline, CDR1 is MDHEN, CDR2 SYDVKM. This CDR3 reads CASSFPGTATEQYF. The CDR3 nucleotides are TGTGCCAGCAGTTTCCCGGGGACTGCTACCGAGCAGTACTTC.

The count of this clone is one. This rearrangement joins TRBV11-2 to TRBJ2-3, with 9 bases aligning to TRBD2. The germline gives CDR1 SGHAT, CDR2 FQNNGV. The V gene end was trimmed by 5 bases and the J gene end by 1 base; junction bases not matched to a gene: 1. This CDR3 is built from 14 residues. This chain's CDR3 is CASSRTSGTDTQYF. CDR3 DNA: TGTGCCAGCAGCCGGACTAGCGGCACAGATACGCAGTATTTT.

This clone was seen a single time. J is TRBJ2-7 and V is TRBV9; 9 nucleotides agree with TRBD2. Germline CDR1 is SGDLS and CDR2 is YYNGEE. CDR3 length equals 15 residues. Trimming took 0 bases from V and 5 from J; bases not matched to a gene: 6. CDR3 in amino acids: CASSVEGLAFNEQYF. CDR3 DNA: TGTGCCAGCAGCGTAGAGGGACTAGCTTTCAACGAGCAGTACTTC. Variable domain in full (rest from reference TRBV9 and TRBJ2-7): DSGVTQTPKHLITATGQRVTLRCSPRSGDLSVYWYQQSLDQGLQFLIQYYNGEERAKGNILERFSAQQFPDLHSELNLSSLELGDSALYFCASSVEGLAFNEQYFGPGTRLTVT.

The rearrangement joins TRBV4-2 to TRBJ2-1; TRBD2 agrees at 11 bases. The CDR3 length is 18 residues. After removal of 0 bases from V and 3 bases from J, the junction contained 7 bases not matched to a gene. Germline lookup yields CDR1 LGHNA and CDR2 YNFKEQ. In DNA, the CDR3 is TGTGCCAGCAGCCAAGATGAACTAGCGGGGGACCACTACAATGAGCAGTTCTTC. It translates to CASSQDELAGDHYNEQFF.

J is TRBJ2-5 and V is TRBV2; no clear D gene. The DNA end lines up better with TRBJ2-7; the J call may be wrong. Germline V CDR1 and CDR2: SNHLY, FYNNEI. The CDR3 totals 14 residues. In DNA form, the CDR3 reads TGTGCCAGCAGCCCAGACACTTTCACCTACGAGCAGTACTTC. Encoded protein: CASSPDTFTYEQYF.

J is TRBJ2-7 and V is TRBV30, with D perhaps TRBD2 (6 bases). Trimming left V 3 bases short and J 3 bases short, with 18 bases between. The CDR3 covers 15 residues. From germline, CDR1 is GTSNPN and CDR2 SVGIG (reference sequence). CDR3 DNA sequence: TGTGCCTGGAGGGTCAGACGGGGAGGTGGCTACGAGCAGTACTTC. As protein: CAWRVRRGGGYEQYF.

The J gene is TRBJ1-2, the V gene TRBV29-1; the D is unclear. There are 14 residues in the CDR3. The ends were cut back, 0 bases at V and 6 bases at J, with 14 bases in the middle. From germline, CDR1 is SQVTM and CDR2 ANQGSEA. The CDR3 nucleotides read TGCAGCGTTGAAGATACGGGTTCCTGGAATGGCTACACCTTC. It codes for CSVEDTGSWNGYTF.

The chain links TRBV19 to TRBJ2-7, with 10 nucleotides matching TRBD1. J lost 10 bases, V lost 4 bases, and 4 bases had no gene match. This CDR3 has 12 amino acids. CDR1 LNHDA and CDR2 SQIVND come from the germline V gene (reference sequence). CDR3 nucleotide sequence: TGTGCCAGTAGTAAGGACAGGGGGGGTCAGTACTTC. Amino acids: CASSKDRGGQYF.

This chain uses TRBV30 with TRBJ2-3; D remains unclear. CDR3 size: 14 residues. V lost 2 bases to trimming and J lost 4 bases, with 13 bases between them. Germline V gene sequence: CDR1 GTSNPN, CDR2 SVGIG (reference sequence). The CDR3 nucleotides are TGTGCCTGGAGTCCCCCTCGTTTCTCAGATACGCAGTATTTT. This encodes CAWSPPRFSDTQYF. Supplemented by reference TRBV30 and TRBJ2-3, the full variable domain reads SQTIHQWPATLVQPVGSPLSLECTVEGTSNPNLYWYRQAAGRGLQLLFYSVGIGQISSEVPQNLSASRPQDRQFILSSKKLLLSDSGFYLCAWSPPRFSDTQYFGPGTRLTVL.

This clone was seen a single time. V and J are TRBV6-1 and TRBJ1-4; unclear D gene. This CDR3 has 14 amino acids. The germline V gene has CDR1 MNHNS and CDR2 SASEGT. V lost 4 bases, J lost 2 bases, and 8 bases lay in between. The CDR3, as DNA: TGTGCCAGCAGTGCATGGAGGACTAATGAAAAACTGTTTTTT. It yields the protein CASSAWRTNEKLFF.